This passage covers 25 T cell receptor beta chains from one sample sequenced in a study of a mutant IDH1 vaccine in newly diagnosed glioma. The time point denotes: week 23, last vaccination. Every vaccination contained 300 ug of the mutant IDH1 20-mer peptide and was paired with topical imiquimod. Their specific antigens are unknown. Repertoires were generated with immunoSEQ multiplex PCR, while TCRdb's copy carries only in-frame clones and drops some. The profile shows about 44,000 clones, about 91% of them singletons. The source was PBMCs, collected from a glioma patient whose treatment included an IDH1 peptide vaccine. The receptors were sampled from a man in his fifties with glioma.

V gene TRBV9 combines with J gene TRBJ1-2, with D possibly being TRBD1 (5 bases). V was clipped by 7 bases and J by 4 bases, with 8 bases between them. This CDR3 is 11 amino acids long. CDR1 is SGDLS and CDR2 is YYNGEE in the germline V gene. The CDR3 is CASGGPYGYTF. CDR3 sequence (DNA): TGTGCCAGCGGGGGTCCCTATGGCTACACCTTC.

For the CDR3, the DNA is TGTGCCAGCAGCCGCCTACGGACCGACAGAGAAGCTTTCTTT. Encoded protein: CASSRLRTDREAFF. The genes are TRBV14 and TRBJ1-1; D perhaps matches TRBD1 (5 bases). The CDR3 loop spans 14 amino acids. V was clipped by 4 bases and J by 8 bases, with 17 bases between them. CDR1 is SGHDN and CDR2 is FVKESK in the germline V gene.

The gene calls are TRBV19 and TRBJ2-2; TRBD2 is a possible D gene (6 bases). The CDR3 is 15 amino acids. Germline CDR1 is LNHDA and CDR2 is SQIVND (reference sequence). V shed 2 bases and J shed 4 bases, with 11 bases lying between them. The CDR3 DNA sequence: TGTGCCAGTAGTATACTAGCGTCCATCACCGGGGAGCTGTTTTTT. It codes for CASSILASITGELFF.

This chain joins TRBV2 and TRBJ2-5, with TRBD2 matching over 12 bases. The germline gives CDR1 SNHLY, CDR2 FYNNEI. The CDR3 extends over 18 amino acids. After removal of 8 bases from V and 2 bases from J, the junction contained 15 bases not matched to a gene. The CDR3 nucleotides are TGTGCCAGCGTTTACAGACTAGCGGGGGCAAGGAAACAAGAGACCCAGTACTTC. It translates to CASVYRLAGARKQETQYF.

The chain is built from TRBV21-1 and TRBJ1-5. TRBV21-1 is tagged as a pseudogene. CDR3 length: 16 residues. Here the CDR3 DNA reads TGTGCCAGCAGCAAAGAGTTGGGAGGGTTGGCCCAGCCCCAGCATTTT. This gives the protein CASSKELGGLAQPQHF.

The chain is built from TRBV19 and TRBJ2-3, with TRBD1 as a possible D gene (6 bases). This CDR3 contains 16 residues. CDR1 LNHDA and CDR2 SQIVND come from the germline V gene (reference sequence). Trimming cost V 2 bases and J 0 bases, with 12 bases left between them. This CDR3 reads CASSISRQESTDTQYF. CDR3 nucleotides: TGTGCCAGTAGTATAAGTCGACAGGAGAGCACAGATACGCAGTATTTT.

V and J are TRBV2 and TRBJ1-4, with 9 bases matching TRBD1. Losses at the gene ends were 5 bases for V and 8 bases for J; bases not matched to a gene: 6. This CDR3 has 14 residues. Germline V gene lookup returns CDR1 SNHLY and CDR2 FYNNEI. CDR3 sequence: CASSYRGLEEKLFF. In DNA, the CDR3 is TGTGCCAGCAGTTACAGGGGGCTGGAGGAAAAACTGTTTTTT.

The V call is TRBV27, the J call TRBJ2-1, with D uncertain. The germline V gene encodes CDR1 MNHEY and CDR2 SMNVEV (reference sequence). There are 13 residues in the CDR3. Trimming shortened V by 2 bases and J by 5 bases, and 7 bases separated the two germline ends. CDR3 loop: CASSLTANNEQFF. DNA of the CDR3: TGTGCCAGCAGTTTAACAGCGAACAATGAGCAGTTCTTC.

This chain joins TRBV29-1 and TRBJ2-1, with TRBD2 identical over 8 bases. The germline V gene has CDR1 SQVTM and CDR2 ANQGSEA. CDR3 length: 14 residues. V trimming: 4 bases; J trimming: 3 bases; junction bases outside the gene matches: 5. As DNA, the CDR3 is TGCAGCGTTGTTGTGAGCGGGGGCTACAATGAGCAGTTCTTC. The encoded protein is CSVVVSGGYNEQFF.

This rearrangement joins TRBV25-1 to TRBJ2-5; D call uncertain. Germline lookup yields CDR1 MGHDK and CDR2 SYGVNS. The V and J ends lost 2 bases and 5 bases respectively, with 0 bases between them. There are 10 residues in the CDR3. The CDR3 region has the DNA TGTGCCAGCAGTGAAGAGACCCAGTACTTC. Its protein product is CASSEETQYF.

The J gene is TRBJ1-1, the V gene TRBV28, with D tentatively TRBD1 (5 bases). V dropped 4 bases and J dropped 5 bases, with 17 bases sitting between them. CDR1 is MDHEN, CDR2 SYDVKM, per germline. The CDR3 covers 15 residues. In DNA, the CDR3 is TGTGCCAGCAGTTCTCCCGACGCCCGGGGGACTGAAGCTTTCTTT. Translating gives CASSSPDARGTEAFF.

The CDR3 reads CASSLGGGNQPQHF. In DNA form, the CDR3 reads TGTGCCAGCAGTTTGGGGGGCGGAAATCAGCCCCAGCATTTT. The chain is built from TRBV27 and TRBJ1-5; D is possibly TRBD1 (6 bases). The CDR3 is 14 residues long. CDR1 is MNHEY and CDR2 is SMNVEV in the germline V gene (reference sequence). V lost 3 bases and J 4 bases, leaving 10 bases between the germline ends.

This clone was detected once. V and J are TRBV4-2 and TRBJ1-5; 8 bases are shared with TRBD1. The CDR3 spans 17 residues. After removal of 4 bases from V and 1 base from J, the junction contained 9 bases not matched to a gene. CDR1 and CDR2 (germline): LGHNA, YNFKEQ. CDR3 bases: TGTGCCAGCAGCCGGCAAGACAGGGGCAGAAGCAATCAGCCCCAGCATTTT. This translates into CASSRQDRGRSNQPQHF.

The genes are TRBV9 and TRBJ1-1; TRBD1 is a possible D gene (5 bases). The CDR3 has 14 amino acids. Per the germline V gene, CDR1 is SGDLS and CDR2 is YYNGEE. V was shortened by 3 bases and J by 0 bases, with 9 bases between the two germline ends. CDR3 protein: CASSARQMNTEAFF. The CDR3, as DNA: TGTGCCAGCAGCGCTCGACAGATGAACACTGAAGCTTTCTTT.

This chain joins TRBV18 and TRBJ2-5; no clear D gene. CDR3 size: 11 residues. Trimming left V 4 bases short and J 7 bases short, with 7 bases between. Germline V gives CDR1 KGHSH, CDR2 LQKENI. The CDR3 loop is CASSRWGTQYF. For the CDR3, the DNA is TGTGCCAGCTCACGTTGGGGGACCCAGTACTTC.

The chain is built from TRBV27 and TRBJ1-2, with TRBD1 matching 11 bases. This CDR3 contains 16 residues. The J segment lost 4 bases and the V segment lost 5 bases, leaving 9 bases of the junction unmatched. Germline-derived CDR1 and CDR2 are MNHEY and SMNVEV (reference sequence). Here the CDR3 DNA reads TGTGCCAGCAGTCTAGGGACAGGGGGGATAATCTATGGCTACACCTTC. Residues: CASSLGTGGIIYGYTF.

The V gene is TRBV29-1, the J gene TRBJ1-1; D ambiguous. Germline V gives CDR1 SQVTM, CDR2 ANQGSEA. This CDR3 spans 13 amino acids. Trimming shortened V by 6 bases and J by 4 bases, and 15 bases separated the two germline ends. CDR3 DNA: TGCAGCGTCGGAGACGGAGGGTCCACTGAAGCTTTCTTT. It is translated as CSVGDGGSTEAFF.

The chain is built from TRBV5-5 and TRBJ1-1; TRBD1 matches at 8 bases. Germline values: CDR1 SGHKS, CDR2 YYEKEE (reference sequence). The junction had 6 bases not matched to a gene; V was cut back by 4 bases and J by 1 base. The CDR3 sequence is 15 residues long. For the CDR3, the DNA is TGTGCCAGCAGCCCACGGACAGGGCAGAACACTGAAGCTTTCTTT. As protein: CASSPRTGQNTEAFF.

The chain links TRBV29-1 to TRBJ2-1, with TRBD2 identical over 14 bases. This CDR3 is 14 amino acids long. The trim removed 6 bases at V and 5 bases at J, leaving 3 bases unmatched. Germline CDR1 and CDR2: SQVTM and ANQGSEA. In DNA, the CDR3 is TGCAGCGTAGGACTAGCGGGAGGAAACAATGAGCAGTTCTTC. Amino acid sequence: CSVGLAGGNNEQFF.

Here the CDR3 DNA reads TGCGCCAGCAGCCAGGGGACAGGGGTCTACGAGCAGTACTTC. Translating gives CASSQGTGVYEQYF. This rearrangement joins TRBV4-1 to TRBJ2-7; 10 bases fit TRBD1. V trimming: 3 bases; J trimming: 3 bases; junction bases outside the gene matches: 2. The germline gives CDR1 MGHRA, CDR2 YSYEKL. The CDR3 contains 14 residues.

CDR3 region: CASTPSGSGNTIYF. CDR3 in DNA: TGTGCCAGCACCCCCTCAGGCTCTGGAAACACCATATATTTT. The chain is built from TRBV28 and TRBJ1-3; the D is unclear. Germline V gene lookup returns CDR1 MDHEN and CDR2 SYDVKM. The CDR3 consists of 14 residues. V gave up 7 bases and J gave up 0 bases, with 10 bases separating them.

This chain links TRBV27 with TRBJ2-5, with 12 bases lining up with TRBD2. The V and J ends lost 0 bases and 5 bases, in that order; junction bases with no gene match: 4. CDR3 length equals 16 residues. Germline CDR1 reads MNHEY; CDR2 reads SMNVEV (reference sequence). Here the CDR3 reads CASSLSTSGGWETQYF. The CDR3 DNA reads TGTGCCAGCAGTTTATCGACTAGCGGGGGCTGGGAGACCCAGTACTTC.

This clone turned up a few times. The chain carries TRBV9 and TRBJ2-1, with D possibly TRBD2 on 5 matching bases. The CDR3 runs to 15 residues. Germline V gives CDR1 SGDLS, CDR2 YYNGEE. The V end was cut by 3 bases, the J end by 4 bases, with 14 bases between. Here the CDR3 DNA reads TGTGCCAGCAGCGCTCTAGCTTCCTCTTACAATGAGCAGTTCTTC. Its protein product is CASSALASSYNEQFF.

The rearrangement joins TRBV25-1 to TRBJ2-5; TRBD1 might be the D (6 bases). Germline CDR1 and CDR2: MGHDK and SYGVNS. The CDR3 loop spans 15 amino acids. V was pared by 5 bases and J by 3 bases, with 16 bases between. The CDR3: CASSPPWGPEETQYF. The CDR3 nucleotides read TGTGCCAGCAGTCCTCCCTGGGGGCCCGAAGAGACCCAGTACTTC.

V is TRBV29-1 and J is TRBJ2-5, with D possibly matching TRBD1 (5 bases). Germline CDR1 is SQVTM and CDR2 is ANQGSEA. V dropped 7 bases and J dropped 1 base, with 16 bases sitting between them. The CDR3 length is 14 residues. The CDR3 loop reads CSALPRAAQETQYF. CDR3 nucleotide sequence: TGCAGCGCCCTCCCCAGGGCCGCCCAAGAGACCCAGTACTTC.